The clone carrying this T cell receptor beta chain was seen only once. V shed 8 bases and J shed 9 bases, with 9 bases lying between them. The V gene's germline CDR1 is SNHLY and CDR2 FYNNEI. The CDR3 length is 10 residues. The study drew participants aged about 18 to 95 years from some 23 US areas. The method was immunoSEQ multiplex PCR; TCRdb's version includes in-frame clones alone and lacks a portion of them. This sample has more than 110,000 clones, with 80% to 85% found just once. This specimen comes from a study of blood T cell repertoires in COVID-19. Sequencing used PBMCs or T cells enriched from blood (not recorded which). V is TRBV2 and J is TRBJ2-3; D might be TRBD1 (5 bases). The receptor was derived from a man aged 40-49 years with acute COVID-19. The CDR3 loop reads CASLSGTQYF. The CDR3 DNA reads TGTGCCAGCCTTTCAGGGACGCAGTATTTT.